This record concerns one T cell receptor (beta chain) sequence. The sample originates from a study of preoperative IRX-2 immunotherapy in early breast cancer. CDR1 and CDR2 (germline): SGHRS, YFSETQ. CDR3 length: 17 amino acids. The ends lost 5 bases at V and 5 bases at J; junction bases unmatched: 14. The table came from immunoSEQ multiplex PCR; TCRdb's copy has only in-frame clones and leaves some out. The sample yields 5,300 or so clones, approximately 73% seen once. As to treatment: preoperative locoregional IRX-2 cytokine immunotherapy. The receptor was isolated from a human donor with breast cancer. The sequenced sample was tumor tissue, obtained before IRX-2 immunotherapy. The chain joins TRBV5-1 to TRBJ1-1; 11 bases line up with TRBD1. The chain's CDR3 is CASRRSPGQGEGTEAFF. In DNA, the CDR3 is TGCGCCAGCAGACGGTCTCCGGGACAGGGGGAGGGTACTGAAGCTTTCTTT.